A selection of T cell receptor beta chains follows, all from one sample in a study of CD8 T cells in Susac syndrome. TCRdb recomputed calls from the immunoSEQ multiplex PCR reads with MiXCR, one row per CDR3 protein. The sample has about 280,000 distinct CDR3 sequences, roughly 85% seen once. The sample comprised CD8+ T cells from PBMCs. These receptor sequences come from a human donor with multiple sclerosis. Each CDR3 is given with its conserved first and last residue. The D gene is left open where the match is weak. Expanded clones get a size class; other rows say once, few or many, or leave the size out.

d_gene: -; j_gene: TRBJ2-3; abundance: -; v_gene: TRBV21-1; CDR3nt: TGTGCCAGCAACAACGGTACGCAGTATTTT; CDR3aa: CASNNGTQYF
d_gene: -; j_gene: TRBJ2-7; abundance: many; v_gene: TRBV7-2; CDR3nt: TGTGCCAGCAGCTTAACCTACGAGCAGTACTTC; CDR3aa: CASSLTYEQYF
d_gene: TRBD2; j_gene: TRBJ2-3; abundance: once; v_gene: TRBV12-3/TRBV12-4; CDR3nt: TGTGCCAGCAGTTTGCCTACTAGCGGGATCACAGATACGCAGTATTTT; CDR3aa: CASSLPTSGITDTQYF
d_gene: TRBD1; j_gene: TRBJ1-1; abundance: -; v_gene: TRBV10-3; CDR3nt: TGTGCCATCAGAGCAGACAGGGGAAGGGAGCGGGACACTGAAGCTTTCTTT; CDR3aa: CAIRADRGRERDTEAFF
d_gene: -; j_gene: TRBJ1-1; abundance: few; v_gene: TRBV11-2; CDR3nt: TGTGCCAGCAGCTTTTCCACTGAAGCTTTCTTT; CDR3aa: CASSFSTEAFF
d_gene: -; j_gene: TRBJ1-1; abundance: -; v_gene: TRBV7-3; CDR3nt: TGTGCCAGCAGCTTAGGCTCCGGGGGCGAGGGCACTGAAGCTTTCTTT; CDR3aa: CASSLGSGGEGTEAFF
d_gene: TRBD2; j_gene: TRBJ2-1; abundance: -; v_gene: TRBV20-1; CDR3nt: TGCAGTGCTAGAGACCCAACTCCCAGCGGGAGGGCCATCTATGAGCAGTTCTTC; CDR3aa: CSARDPTPSGRAIYEQFF
d_gene: -; j_gene: TRBJ2-7; abundance: -; v_gene: TRBV19; CDR3nt: TGTGCCAGTAGTATAGATAGGGAAGGTTCAAGCTACGAGCAGTACTTC; CDR3aa: CASSIDREGSSYEQYF
d_gene: -; j_gene: TRBJ1-5; abundance: few; v_gene: TRBV7-9; CDR3nt: TGTGCCAGCAGCTATAGCAATCAGCCCCAGCATTTT; CDR3aa: CASSYSNQPQHF
d_gene: TRBD2; j_gene: TRBJ2-3; abundance: once; v_gene: TRBV27; CDR3nt: TGTGCCAGCAGGTTTCCCCGACTAGCTGGAACTAGCACAGATACGCAGTATTTT; CDR3aa: CASRFPRLAGTSTDTQYF
d_gene: -; j_gene: TRBJ1-2; abundance: -; v_gene: TRBV10-3; CDR3nt: TGTGCCATCCCAAATCCCGGGACCCGGGGCTACACCTTC; CDR3aa: CAIPNPGTRGYTF
d_gene: TRBD2; j_gene: TRBJ2-1; abundance: -; v_gene: TRBV27; CDR3nt: TGTGCCAGCAGTTTAGGGCTAGCGGTCGCCTACAATGAGCAGTTCTTC; CDR3aa: CASSLGLAVAYNEQFF
d_gene: TRBD1; j_gene: TRBJ1-1; abundance: -; v_gene: TRBV27; CDR3nt: TGTGCCAGCAGTTTTACAGGGGCGAACACTGAAGCTTTCTTT; CDR3aa: CASSFTGANTEAFF
d_gene: -; j_gene: TRBJ2-7; abundance: -; v_gene: TRBV9; CDR3nt: TGTGCCAGCGGCGGAAGGGTGGACGAGCAGTACTTC; CDR3aa: CASGGRVDEQYF
d_gene: -; j_gene: TRBJ1-3; abundance: -; v_gene: TRBV29-1; CDR3nt: TGCAGCGTTGAACTAGAAGGGAGGGCTGGAAACACCATATATTTT; CDR3aa: CSVELEGRAGNTIYF
d_gene: -; j_gene: TRBJ1-1; abundance: -; v_gene: TRBV9; CDR3nt: TGTGCCAGCAGCGTATATTTGGGAGGAACGTACACTGAAGCTTTCTTT; CDR3aa: CASSVYLGGTYTEAFF
d_gene: TRBD2; j_gene: TRBJ2-2; abundance: -; v_gene: TRBV10-3; CDR3nt: TGTGCCATCAGTGCGTTGGGACTAGATAACACCGGGGAGCTGTTTTTT; CDR3aa: CAISALGLDNTGELFF
d_gene: -; j_gene: TRBJ1-5; abundance: once; v_gene: TRBV28; CDR3nt: TGTGCCAGCGGGTGGTCTCAGCCCCAGCATTTT; CDR3aa: CASGWSQPQHF
d_gene: -; j_gene: TRBJ2-7; abundance: -; v_gene: TRBV27; CDR3nt: TGTGCCAGCAGTTTGAATAGCGGAACCACCTACGAGCAGTACTTC; CDR3aa: CASSLNSGTTYEQYF
d_gene: -; j_gene: TRBJ2-1; abundance: -; v_gene: TRBV30; CDR3nt: TGTGCCTGGAAACGACTAGTAAACAATGAGCAGTTCTTC; CDR3aa: CAWKRLVNNEQFF
d_gene: -; j_gene: TRBJ2-1; abundance: -; v_gene: TRBV30; CDR3nt: TGTGCCTGGAGTGTACCGGGGACCCCCTCCTACAATGAGCAGTTCTTC; CDR3aa: CAWSVPGTPSYNEQFF
d_gene: TRBD2; j_gene: TRBJ2-3; abundance: -; v_gene: TRBV5-1; CDR3nt: TGCGCCAGCAGCTTGGTTGCTAGCGGAGACTCAGATACGCAGTATTTT; CDR3aa: CASSLVASGDSDTQYF
d_gene: TRBD2; j_gene: TRBJ2-1; abundance: -; v_gene: TRBV7-8; CDR3nt: TGTGCCAGCAGCTTAAGCGGGGCGACCAACCGTGGAATAGGTGAGCAGTTCTTC; CDR3aa: CASSLSGATNRGIGEQFF
d_gene: TRBD2; j_gene: TRBJ2-1; abundance: -; v_gene: TRBV7-3; CDR3nt: TGTGCCAGCAGCTCCCTGACTAGCGGGAGGCACAATGAGCAGTTCTTC; CDR3aa: CASSSLTSGRHNEQFF
d_gene: TRBD2; j_gene: TRBJ2-1; abundance: -; v_gene: TRBV20-1; CDR3nt: TGCAGTGCTAGGGGTAGCGGGAGCCTTTACAATGAGCAGTTCTTC; CDR3aa: CSARGSGSLYNEQFF
d_gene: TRBD2; j_gene: TRBJ2-7; abundance: -; v_gene: TRBV5-1; CDR3nt: TGCGCCAGCAGCGAGGTTAGCGGGAGGGACTCCTACGAGCAGTACTTC; CDR3aa: CASSEVSGRDSYEQYF
d_gene: TRBD1; j_gene: TRBJ2-7; abundance: -; v_gene: TRBV6-1; CDR3nt: TGTGCCAGCAAGGGTAGAAGAGACAGGGTGGACGAGCAGTACTTC; CDR3aa: CASKGRRDRVDEQYF
d_gene: -; j_gene: TRBJ2-2; abundance: -; v_gene: TRBV19; CDR3nt: TGTGCCAGTAGTATGCGTTCGAACACCGGGGAGCTGTTTTTT; CDR3aa: CASSMRSNTGELFF
d_gene: -; j_gene: TRBJ1-1; abundance: -; v_gene: TRBV2; CDR3nt: TGTGCCAGCATTGGGAACACTGAAGCTTTCTTT; CDR3aa: CASIGNTEAFF
d_gene: -; j_gene: TRBJ1-3; abundance: -; v_gene: TRBV19; CDR3nt: TGTGCCAGTAGTGGGGAAAACACCATATATTTT; CDR3aa: CASSGENTIYF
d_gene: TRBD2; j_gene: TRBJ2-1; abundance: once; v_gene: TRBV3-1; CDR3nt: TGTGCCAGCAGCCAAGGAGCGGGAGGGGGTACTGAGCAGTTCTTC; CDR3aa: CASSQGAGGGTEQFF
d_gene: -; j_gene: TRBJ1-5; abundance: -; v_gene: TRBV7-9; CDR3nt: TGTGCCAGCAGCTTAGAGGCGGGTCGTAAGGGCAATCAGCCCCAGCATTTT; CDR3aa: CASSLEAGRKGNQPQHF
d_gene: TRBD1; j_gene: TRBJ2-7; abundance: -; v_gene: TRBV5-1; CDR3nt: TGCGCCAGCAGCTACAGGACAGGTTCTTACGAGCAGTACTTC; CDR3aa: CASSYRTGSYEQYF
d_gene: TRBD1; j_gene: TRBJ1-5; abundance: -; v_gene: TRBV27; CDR3nt: TGTGCCAGCGGATATACAGGGGGCGACGGCAATCAGCCCCAGCATTTT; CDR3aa: CASGYTGGDGNQPQHF
d_gene: -; j_gene: TRBJ2-5; abundance: -; v_gene: TRBV30; CDR3nt: TGTGCCTGTTGGACTTACCTAGAGACCCAGTACTTC; CDR3aa: CACWTYLETQYF
d_gene: TRBD2; j_gene: TRBJ2-1; abundance: few; v_gene: TRBV5-5; CDR3nt: TGTGCCAGCACCGGGACTAGCGGGCTAGAGAATGAGCAGTTCTTC; CDR3aa: CASTGTSGLENEQFF
d_gene: TRBD1; j_gene: TRBJ1-2; abundance: -; v_gene: TRBV7-7; CDR3nt: TGTGCTAGCAGCCCTCACCTGGACAGGTTTAACTATGGCTACACCTTC; CDR3aa: CASSPHLDRFNYGYTF
d_gene: -; j_gene: TRBJ1-5; abundance: -; v_gene: TRBV12-5; CDR3nt: TGTGCTAGTGGTTTGAGTATAAGGGGGAATGGCAATCAGCCCCAGCATTTT; CDR3aa: CASGLSIRGNGNQPQHF
d_gene: -; j_gene: TRBJ2-5; abundance: -; v_gene: TRBV18; CDR3nt: TGTGCCAGCTCACGCCAGTCGGCCGAGGACATGTTAACCCAGTACTTC; CDR3aa: CASSRQSAEDMLTQYF
d_gene: TRBD2; j_gene: TRBJ2-1; abundance: -; v_gene: TRBV12-3/TRBV12-4; CDR3nt: TGTGCCAGCAGCTACCTAGGACTAGCGTATCACAATGAGCAGTTCTTC; CDR3aa: CASSYLGLAYHNEQFF
d_gene: TRBD1; j_gene: TRBJ2-1; abundance: -; v_gene: TRBV18; CDR3nt: TGTGCCAGCTCACCAAACCCCCCGAACAGGGGGACCTACAATGAGCAGTTCTTC; CDR3aa: CASSPNPPNRGTYNEQFF
d_gene: -; j_gene: TRBJ2-5; abundance: -; v_gene: TRBV3-1; CDR3nt: TGTGCCAGCAGCCTGGATGAGAGGGAGAGGTACCAAGAGACCCAGTACTTC; CDR3aa: CASSLDERERYQETQYF
d_gene: -; j_gene: TRBJ2-3; abundance: once; v_gene: TRBV3-1; CDR3nt: TGTGCCAGCAGCCAAGATTTGGGCCCGGATACGCAGTATTTT; CDR3aa: CASSQDLGPDTQYF
d_gene: TRBD2; j_gene: TRBJ2-7; abundance: -; v_gene: TRBV6-5; CDR3nt: TGTGCCAGCAGTCAAACTAGCGGGAGAGGCTACGAGCAGTACTTC; CDR3aa: CASSQTSGRGYEQYF
d_gene: -; j_gene: TRBJ1-3; abundance: -; v_gene: TRBV12-3/TRBV12-4; CDR3nt: TGTGCCAGCACCCCAGGACCGTTCCCTGGAAACACCATATATTTT; CDR3aa: CASTPGPFPGNTIYF
d_gene: TRBD2; j_gene: TRBJ2-7; abundance: -; v_gene: TRBV11-1; CDR3nt: TGTGCCAGCAGCTTAGAGGAGATTTGGCGGGAGGGCCTGGATTCCGAGCAGTACTTC; CDR3aa: CASSLEEIWREGLDSEQYF
d_gene: TRBD2; j_gene: TRBJ2-3; abundance: once; v_gene: TRBV10-3; CDR3nt: TGTGCCATCAGTGAGTCCCGCAAAGAGCTAGCGGGCCTCACAGATACGCAGTATTTT; CDR3aa: CAISESRKELAGLTDTQYF
d_gene: -; j_gene: TRBJ2-5; abundance: -; v_gene: TRBV4-1; CDR3nt: TGCGCCAGCAGCCAAGAAAGGGGGAGGAACACCCAGTACTTC; CDR3aa: CASSQERGRNTQYF
d_gene: -; j_gene: TRBJ2-7; abundance: -; v_gene: TRBV28; CDR3nt: TGTGCCAGCAGTTCTAACCCAGGGAAAAGGGTCTACGAGCAGTACTTC; CDR3aa: CASSSNPGKRVYEQYF
d_gene: TRBD2; j_gene: TRBJ2-4; abundance: -; v_gene: TRBV9; CDR3nt: TGTGCCAGCAGCCCACAGGTCGGACTAGCGAGCGAGAAAAACATTCAGTACTTC; CDR3aa: CASSPQVGLASEKNIQYF
d_gene: TRBD1; j_gene: TRBJ2-7; abundance: once; v_gene: TRBV7-9; CDR3nt: TGTGCCAGCAGCTTACCTGACAGGGTTGGCTACGAGCAGTACTTC; CDR3aa: CASSLPDRVGYEQYF
d_gene: -; j_gene: TRBJ1-3; abundance: -; v_gene: TRBV10-3; CDR3nt: TGTGCCATCAGGGGGACGGGGCCGATCGATGGAAACACCATATATTTT; CDR3aa: CAIRGTGPIDGNTIYF
d_gene: TRBD2; j_gene: TRBJ2-7; abundance: -; v_gene: TRBV28; CDR3nt: TGTGCCAGCAAAACCTCTAGCGGCTACGAGCAGTACTTC; CDR3aa: CASKTSSGYEQYF